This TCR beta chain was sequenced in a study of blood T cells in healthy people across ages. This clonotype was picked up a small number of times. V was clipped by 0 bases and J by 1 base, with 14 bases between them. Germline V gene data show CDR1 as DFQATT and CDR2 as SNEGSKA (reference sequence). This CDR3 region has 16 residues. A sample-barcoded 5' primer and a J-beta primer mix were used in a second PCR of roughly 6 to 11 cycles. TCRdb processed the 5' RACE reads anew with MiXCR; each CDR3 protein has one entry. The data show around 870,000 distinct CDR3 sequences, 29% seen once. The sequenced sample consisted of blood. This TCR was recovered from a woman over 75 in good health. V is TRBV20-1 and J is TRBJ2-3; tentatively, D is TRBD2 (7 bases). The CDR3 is CSAREAGASRTDTQYF. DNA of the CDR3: TGCAGTGCTAGAGAGGCGGGGGCGTCCCGCACAGATACGCAGTATTTT.